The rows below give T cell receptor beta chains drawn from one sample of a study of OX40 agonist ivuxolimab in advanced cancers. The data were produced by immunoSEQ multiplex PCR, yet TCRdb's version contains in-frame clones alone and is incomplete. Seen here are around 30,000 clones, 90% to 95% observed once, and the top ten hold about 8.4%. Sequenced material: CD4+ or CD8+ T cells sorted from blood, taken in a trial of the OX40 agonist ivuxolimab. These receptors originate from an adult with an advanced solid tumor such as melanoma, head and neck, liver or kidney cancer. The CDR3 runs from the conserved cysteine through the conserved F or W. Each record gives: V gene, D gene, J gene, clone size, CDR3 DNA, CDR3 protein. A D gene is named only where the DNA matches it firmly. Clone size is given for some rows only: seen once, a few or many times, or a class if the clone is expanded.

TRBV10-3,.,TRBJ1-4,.,TGTGCCATCAGTGAAACTAATGAAAAACTGTTTTTT,CAISETNEKLFF
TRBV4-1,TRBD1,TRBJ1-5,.,TGCGCCAGCAGCCAAGCTACAGGGGGCAATCAGCCCCAGCATTTT,CASSQATGGNQPQHF
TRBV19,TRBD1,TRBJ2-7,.,TGTGCCAGCGGACAGGGGTTAAGCTACGAGCAGTACTTC,CASGQGLSYEQYF
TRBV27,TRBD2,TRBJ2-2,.,TGTGCCAGCAGTTTGGAGCGGGAGAACACCGGGGAGCTGTTTTTT,CASSLERENTGELFF
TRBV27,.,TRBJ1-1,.,TGTGCCAGCAGTTTATATGGGCAGATGAACACTGAAGCTTTCTTT,CASSLYGQMNTEAFF
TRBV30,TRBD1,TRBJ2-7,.,TGTGCCTGGAGTCCGGGACAGGGGGCTTCCGAGCAGTACTTC,CAWSPGQGASEQYF
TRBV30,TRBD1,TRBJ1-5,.,TGTGCCTGGGAACCGGGACAGAATCAGCCCCAGCATTTT,CAWEPGQNQPQHF
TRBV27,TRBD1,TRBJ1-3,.,TGTGCCAGCAGTTCGGACAGGGGGGCTGGAAACACCATATATTTT,CASSSDRGAGNTIYF
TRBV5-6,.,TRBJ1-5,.,TGTGCCAGCAGCTTGGCAGCGGGCGGAAGGTATCAGCCCCAGCATTTT,CASSLAAGGRYQPQHF
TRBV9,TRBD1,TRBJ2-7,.,TGTGCCAGCAGCAACGGGACAGCCTACGAGCAGTACTTC,CASSNGTAYEQYF
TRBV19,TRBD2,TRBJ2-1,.,TGTGCCAGTAGTATATCGGCGGGAGGGTACAATGAGCAGTTCTTC,CASSISAGGYNEQFF
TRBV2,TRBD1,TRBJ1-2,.,TGTGCCATCCTTGCCGGGACAGCGAGGATAGGTAACTATGGCTACACCTTC,CAILAGTARIGNYGYTF
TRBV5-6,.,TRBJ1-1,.,TGTGCCAGCAGCTTAAAGGGATCTTCTGAAGCTTTCTTT,CASSLKGSSEAFF
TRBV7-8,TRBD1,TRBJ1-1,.,TGTGCCAGCAGCTTAGCGCTACAGGGGGCGGAGGTGAACACTGAAGCTTTCTTT,CASSLALQGAEVNTEAFF
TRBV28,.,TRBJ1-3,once,TGTGCCAGCAAAGACAACACCATATATTTT,CASKDNTIYF
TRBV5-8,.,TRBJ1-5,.,TGTGCCAGCAGCACGGGCCCGGGTAGCAATCAGCCCCAGCATTTT,CASSTGPGSNQPQHF
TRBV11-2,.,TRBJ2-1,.,TGTGCCAGCAGCTTCACCTACAATGAGCAGTTCTTC,CASSFTYNEQFF
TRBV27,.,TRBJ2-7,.,TGTGCCAGCAGTTTAGATAGGGAGAACGCCTACGAGCAGTACTTC,CASSLDRENAYEQYF
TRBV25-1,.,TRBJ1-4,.,TGTGCCAGCGCGATAGGAGAAAAACTGTTTTTT,CASAIGEKLFF
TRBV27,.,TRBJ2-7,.,TGTGCCAGCGGCCCGGGGACCCCCTACGAGCAGTACTTC,CASGPGTPYEQYF
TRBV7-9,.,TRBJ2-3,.,TGTGCCAGCAGCCCCCGGTCTGAGGGTAGGGATACGCAGTATTTT,CASSPRSEGRDTQYF
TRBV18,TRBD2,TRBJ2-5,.,TGTGCCAGCTCACCACCCCCAGGACACGGGGGGCAAGAGACCCAGTACTTC,CASSPPPGHGGQETQYF
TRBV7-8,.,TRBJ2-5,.,TGTGCCAGCAGCTTATATCACCTAGGGGAGACCCAGTACTTC,CASSLYHLGETQYF
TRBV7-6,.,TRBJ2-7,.,TGTGCCAGCAGCTTAGGGGGCGGCGAGCAGTACTTC,CASSLGGGEQYF
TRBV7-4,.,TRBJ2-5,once,TGTGCCAGCAGCCCCTCGTCCGGGACCGAAGAAAAGACCCAGTACTTC,CASSPSSGTEEKTQYF
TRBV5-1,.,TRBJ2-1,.,TGCGCCAGCAGCTTTGGGGCGGCCCCCTACAATGAGCAGTTCTTC,CASSFGAAPYNEQFF
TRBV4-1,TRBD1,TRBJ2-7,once,TGCGCCAGCAGCCCGAACAGGGGTTTAAACGAGCAGTACTTC,CASSPNRGLNEQYF
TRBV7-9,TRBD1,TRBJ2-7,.,TGTGCCAGCAGCTCGCCCAGGGGGTACCCCCCCTACGAGCAGTACTTC,CASSSPRGYPPYEQYF
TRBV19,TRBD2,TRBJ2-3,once,TGTGCCAGTAGTATGGGAGGGCCACTAGATACGCAGTATTTT,CASSMGGPLDTQYF
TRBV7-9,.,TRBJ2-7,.,TGTGCCAGCAGCTCTAGACAGGCGTCCTCCTACGAGCAGTACTTC,CASSSRQASSYEQYF
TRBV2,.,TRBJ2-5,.,TGTGCCAGCAGTGACCTGGGGCAAGAGACCCAGTACTTC,CASSDLGQETQYF
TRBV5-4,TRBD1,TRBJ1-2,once,TGTGCCAGCAGCTTCGGGGGGGGGCACAGGGGTCAAAACTATGGCTACACCTTC,CASSFGGGHRGQNYGYTF
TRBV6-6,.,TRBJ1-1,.,TGTGCCAGCTTATGGGTTCCCACTGAAGCTTTCTTT,CASLWVPTEAFF
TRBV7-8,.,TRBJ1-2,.,TGTGCCAGCAGCTTAGCAGGGGCTGGGGGATCGGGCGACTATGGCTACACCTTC,CASSLAGAGGSGDYGYTF
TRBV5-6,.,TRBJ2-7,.,TGTGCCAGCAGCTTCTGGAGTGCTTACGAGCAGTACTTC,CASSFWSAYEQYF
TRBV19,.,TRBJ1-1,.,TGTGCCACCCGAGATAGGGGCAACATGAACACTGAAGCTTTCTTT,CATRDRGNMNTEAFF
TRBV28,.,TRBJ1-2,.,TGTGCCAGCAGTTTCCGCAGGGGCAACTATGGCTACACCTTC,CASSFRRGNYGYTF
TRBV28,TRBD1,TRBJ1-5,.,TGTGCCAGCAGTTTCGACAGGGTATGGCAGCCCCAGCATTTT,CASSFDRVWQPQHF
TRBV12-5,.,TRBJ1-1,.,TGTGCTAGTGGTTCGCTCACTGAAGCTTTCTTT,CASGSLTEAFF
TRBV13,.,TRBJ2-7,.,TGTGCCAGCAGCCTACGAGGGCGGCTTGGGGAGCAGTACTTC,CASSLRGRLGEQYF
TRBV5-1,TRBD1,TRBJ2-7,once,TGCGCCAGCAGCTTATCACAGGGGGCCCACTACGAGCAGTACTTC,CASSLSQGAHYEQYF
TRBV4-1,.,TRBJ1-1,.,TGCGCCAGCAGCCCTCAGGACAGTTCCACTGAAGCTTTCTTT,CASSPQDSSTEAFF
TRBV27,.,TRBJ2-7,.,TGTGCCAGCAGTTACCGGGACAACTCCTACGAGCAGTACTTC,CASSYRDNSYEQYF
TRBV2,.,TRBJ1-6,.,TGTGCCAGCGATAATTTTCAGACGATCAATAATTCACCCCTCCACTTT,CASDNFQTINNSPLHF
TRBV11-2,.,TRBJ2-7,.,TGTGCCAGCAGCTTAGGCCGCGGAGAGCAGTACTTC,CASSLGRGEQYF
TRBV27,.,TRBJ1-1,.,TGTGCCAGCAGTTTATCTACAGGGAACACTGAAGCTTTCTTT,CASSLSTGNTEAFF
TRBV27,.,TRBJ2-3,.,TGTGCCAGCACCTCCACAGATACGCAGTATTTT,CASTSTDTQYF
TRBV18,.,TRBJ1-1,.,TGTGCCAGCTCACCACCCGCTGGAGAAGCTTTCTTT,CASSPPAGEAFF
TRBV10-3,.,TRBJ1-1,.,TGTGCCACCAACCACGGACCTGAAGCTTTCTTT,CATNHGPEAFF
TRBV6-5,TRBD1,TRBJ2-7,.,TGTGCCAGCAGTTCTGGACAGGGTGTTTACGAGCAGTACTTC,CASSSGQGVYEQYF
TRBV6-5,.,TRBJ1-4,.,TGTGCCAGCAGTTCTCTAAATGAAAAACTGTTTTTT,CASSSLNEKLFF
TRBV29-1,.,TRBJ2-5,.,TGCAGCGTTGAAGCCGGGGCGTGGTTGGGGACCCAGTACTTC,CSVEAGAWLGTQYF
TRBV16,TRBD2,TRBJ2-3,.,TGTGCCAGCAGCCAACCTAGCGGGAGGGCCTTTGATACGCAGTATTTT,CASSQPSGRAFDTQYF
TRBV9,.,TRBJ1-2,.,TGTGCCAGCAGCGCTCACTATCGCCAGGGTAGAGTTGATGGCTACACCTTC,CASSAHYRQGRVDGYTF
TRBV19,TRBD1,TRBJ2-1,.,TGTGCCAGTAGTATCGGGACAGGGACCTACAATGAGCAGTTCTTC,CASSIGTGTYNEQFF
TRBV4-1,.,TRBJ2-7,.,TGCGCCAGCAGCCACCCGACAGGGAGGTTCTACGAGCAGTACTTC,CASSHPTGRFYEQYF
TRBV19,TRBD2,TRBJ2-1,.,TGTGCCTCCACCCAGAGGGACTACTACAATGAGCAGTTCTTC,CASTQRDYYNEQFF